This T cell receptor (beta chain) was retrieved from a study of neoadjuvant nivolumab and ipilimumab in lung cancer. General study results and limits: TCR sequencing covered a small number of samples. Compared with tumor-adjacent uninvolved lung, resected tumors showed greater richness and clonality. Only two of four nivolumab-treated tumors gained richness and clonality by surgery. Pretherapy blood TCR richness correlated positively with resected tumor richness.

Measured with immunoSEQ multiplex PCR; TCRdb has only the in-frame clones, and not every one. The table has roughly 4,000 clones, 81% seen once; the top ten hold 5.2%. Trimming cost V 6 bases and J 13 bases, with 19 bases left between them. The CDR3 spans 12 residues. Germline V gives CDR1 MNHNY, CDR2 SVGAGI (reference sequence). On this clone: What it binds is unknown.

The clonotype originates from an adult with non-small cell lung cancer. Some clones in this sample may be carry-over from other donors' samples. Sequencing was performed on normal lung tissue adjacent to the tumor, taken after neoadjuvant nivolumab, alone or with ipilimumab, at or shortly before surgery. This chain uses TRBV6-6 with TRBJ2-7; tentative D call: TRBD1 (6 bases). The CDR3 coding sequence is TGTGCCAGCAGGACTGGGACAAGCCCGATTTACTTC. Translation: CASRTGTSPIYF.